These T cell receptor beta chains were read from a single sample in a study of shared clonotypes between healthy human individuals. Repertoires were generated with immunoSEQ multiplex PCR, while TCRdb's copy carries only in-frame clones and drops some. This repertoire shows about 2.3 million clones, over 85% found once; its top ten account for 0.35% to 0.45%. Material for sequencing was naive CD4+ T cells from PBMCs. The receptors stem from a man between 18 and 29 years old in good health. Some clones in this sample may be carry-over from other donors' samples. Both conserved end residues are part of each CDR3. A D gene is named only where the DNA matches it firmly. The size field is filled for only some rows; it gives once, few, many or a size class.

TRBJ2-3 | NA | once | TRBV7-9 | TGTGCCAGCAGCCACGGTGGGGCGGCTAGCCGTTTCACAGATACGCAGTATTTT | CASSHGGAASRFTDTQYF
TRBJ1-2 | NA | NA | TRBV9 | TGTGCCAGCAGCGTTGCTCAGTCCCCCGGCGTCGGCTATGGCTACACCTTC | CASSVAQSPGVGYGYTF
TRBJ2-7 | NA | NA | TRBV7-2 | TGTGCCAGCAGCTTACTCCCGGGATTGGGGGAGCAGTACTTC | CASSLLPGLGEQYF
TRBJ2-1 | NA | NA | TRBV18 | TGTGCCAGCTCACCAAGTCAACAGATGATTAACAATGAGCAGTTCTTC | CASSPSQQMINNEQFF
TRBJ2-1 | TRBD1 | NA | TRBV5-1 | TGCGCCAGCAGCGGCGGGACAGGGAAAAATGAGCAGTTCTTC | CASSGGTGKNEQFF
TRBJ1-4 | NA | NA | TRBV7-9 | TGTGCCAGCAGCTCCTCGGGGTTGATGGTGTTTTTT | CASSSSGLMVFF
TRBJ1-5 | NA | NA | TRBV19 | TGTGCCAGCACGGAGCGCACTTGGCCCCAGCATTTT | CASTERTWPQHF
TRBJ2-7 | TRBD1 | NA | TRBV25-1 | TGTGCCAGCAGTGATTCCGGGACAGGGATGGCAAGGCGGTCCGAGCAGTACTTC | CASSDSGTGMARRSEQYF
TRBJ2-3 | NA | NA | TRBV6-5 | TGTGCCAGCAGTTACCCCGGCACAGATACGCAGTATTTT | CASSYPGTDTQYF
TRBJ1-2 | NA | NA | TRBV28 | TGTGCCAGCAGTCTCAACTCTAACTATGGCTACACCTTC | CASSLNSNYGYTF
TRBJ1-2 | NA | NA | TRBV6-5 | TGTGCCAGCAGTTACAGGGCGACTAACTATGGCTACACCTTC | CASSYRATNYGYTF
TRBJ2-5 | NA | once | TRBV5-6 | TGTGCCAGCAGCCTCTCGGGGGCCGAGACCCAGTACTTC | CASSLSGAETQYF
TRBJ2-7 | TRBD2 | NA | TRBV5-6 | TGTGCCAGCAGCTTGAGGTTTGCTAGCGGGCAGGACGAGCAGTACTTC | CASSLRFASGQDEQYF
TRBJ1-2 | NA | NA | TRBV5-4 | TGTGCCAGCAGCTTGGACCAGGCCTATGGCTACACCTTC | CASSLDQAYGYTF
TRBJ2-1 | TRBD2 | NA | TRBV11-2 | TGTGCCAGCAGCTCGGTAGCGGGGGGGGACAATGAGCAGTTCTTC | CASSSVAGGDNEQFF
TRBJ2-2 | NA | NA | TRBV28 | TGTGCCACAACGCAGAACACCGGGGAGCTGTTTTTT | CATTQNTGELFF
TRBJ1-1 | TRBD1 | NA | TRBV6-1 | TGTGCCAGCAGCCAGGGACAGATAACTGAAGCTTTCTTT | CASSQGQITEAFF
TRBJ1-6 | NA | NA | TRBV5-4 | TGTGCCAGCAGTTCCGGGACGGATTCACCCCTCCACTTT | CASSSGTDSPLHF
TRBJ2-5 | NA | NA | TRBV5-1 | TGCGCCAGCAGCTTGGCTACAGCCCAAGAGACCCAGTACTTC | CASSLATAQETQYF
TRBJ2-5 | TRBD1 | NA | TRBV10-3 | TGTGCCATCAGAGGGACAGGGCTACAAGAGACCCAGTACTTC | CAIRGTGLQETQYF
TRBJ1-5 | TRBD1 | NA | TRBV27 | TGTGCCAGCAGTCCCACAGGGGGGGGTCAGCCCCAGCATTTT | CASSPTGGGQPQHF
TRBJ2-5 | NA | NA | TRBV5-1 | TGCGCCAGCAGCTTGCAGGGATCTGGAGAGACCCAGTACTTC | CASSLQGSGETQYF
TRBJ1-1 | NA | few | TRBV10-3 | TGTGCCATCAGTGAAGGCAGGGTCACTGAAGCTTTCTTT | CAISEGRVTEAFF
TRBJ1-5 | NA | NA | TRBV6-6 | TGTGCCAGCCAGTGGGGTGGCAATCAGCCCCAGCATTTT | CASQWGGNQPQHF
TRBJ1-1 | TRBD1 | NA | TRBV5-6 | TGTGCCAGCAGTCCAACCAGGGGGACCACTGAAGCTTTCTTT | CASSPTRGTTEAFF
TRBJ1-1 | NA | NA | TRBV6-6 | TGTGCCAGCACAGCTGACGGGGTTGTGAACAGTGAAGCTTTCTTT | CASTADGVVNSEAFF